This is a list of T cell receptor beta chains from one sample in a study of T-cell reconstitution after alpha-beta-depleted transplantation in children. TCRdb analysed the PCR reads with MiXCR anew, one entry per CDR3 protein. The sample lists about 610,000 distinct CDR3 sequences, roughly 10% occurring once. Sample: PBMCs from the stem cell graft donor, taken from the stem cell graft. These receptors all stem from a human donor who donated a stem cell graft to a child with acute myeloid leukemia. Each CDR3 is given with its conserved first and last residue. Fields, in order: V gene, J gene, clone size, CDR3 protein. Some rows have no size entry. The others give once, few or many, or a class for an expanded clone.

TRBV6-4	TRBJ2-1	few	CASSEGRTRYRDEQFF
TRBV5-5	TRBJ2-6	-	CASNLGRTGANVLTF
TRBV4-2	TRBJ2-1	-	CASSRTSGPYNEQFF
TRBV18	TRBJ2-5	-	CASSQGLAAQETQYF
TRBV20-1	TRBJ2-3	-	CSANADRGLRTDTQYF
TRBV28	TRBJ1-3	few	CASNRGSGNTIYF
TRBV29-1	TRBJ2-2	few	CSVDSQNTGELFF
TRBV4-2	TRBJ2-3	-	CASSQLDSGGDTQYF
TRBV28	TRBJ1-3	-	CASSLPTGQANTIYF
TRBV7-9	TRBJ2-1	-	CASSQAAGISYNEQFF
TRBV18	TRBJ2-3	-	CASSPLSSGSSTDTQYF
TRBV6-2/TRBV6-3	TRBJ2-5	-	CASSFVGGTETQYF
TRBV27	TRBJ2-7	few	CASSLMPLSSHEQYF
TRBV10-2	TRBJ2-7	many	CASRLGTSGKDEQYF
TRBV9	TRBJ2-3	-	CASSVGGGGPTDTQYF
TRBV14	TRBJ2-7	many	CASSSFGEQYF
TRBV20-1	TRBJ1-2	once	CSARDSWGGRAVYGYTF